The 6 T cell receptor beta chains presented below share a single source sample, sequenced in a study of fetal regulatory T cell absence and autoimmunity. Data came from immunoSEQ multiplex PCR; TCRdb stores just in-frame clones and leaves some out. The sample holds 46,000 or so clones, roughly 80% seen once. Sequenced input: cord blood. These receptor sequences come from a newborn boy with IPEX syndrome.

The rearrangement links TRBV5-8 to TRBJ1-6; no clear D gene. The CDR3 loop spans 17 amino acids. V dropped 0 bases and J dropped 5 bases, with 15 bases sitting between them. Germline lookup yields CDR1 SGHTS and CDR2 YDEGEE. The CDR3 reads CASSLGTWARDNSPLHF. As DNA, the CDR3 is TGTGCCAGCAGCTTGGGAACTTGGGCTCGGGATAATTCACCCCTCCACTTT.

The CDR3 nucleotides read TGTGCCAGCGGCCGAGCGGGGGTGGGCGAGCAGTACTTC. Its protein is CASGRAGVGEQYF. The chain employs TRBV2 and TRBJ2-7; the match to TRBD2 covers 8 bases. The CDR3 covers 13 residues. The ends lost 8 bases at V and 6 bases at J; junction bases unmatched: 9. The germline V gene has CDR1 SNHLY and CDR2 FYNNEI.

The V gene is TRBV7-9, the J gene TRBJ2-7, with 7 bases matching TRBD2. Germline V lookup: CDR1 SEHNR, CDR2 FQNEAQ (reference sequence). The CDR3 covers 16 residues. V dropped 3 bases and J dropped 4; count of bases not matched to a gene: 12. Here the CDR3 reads CASSFHGGGGPYEQYF. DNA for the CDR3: TGTGCCAGCAGCTTCCATGGTGGGGGAGGGCCGTACGAGCAGTACTTC.

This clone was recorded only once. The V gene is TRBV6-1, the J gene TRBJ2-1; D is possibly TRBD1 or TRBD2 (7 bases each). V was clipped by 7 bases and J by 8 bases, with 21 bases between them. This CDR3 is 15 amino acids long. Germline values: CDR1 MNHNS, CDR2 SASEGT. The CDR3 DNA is TGTGCCAGCACCGTAGGGGCAGGGGGGGGATATGAGCAGTTCTTC. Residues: CASTVGAGGGYEQFF.

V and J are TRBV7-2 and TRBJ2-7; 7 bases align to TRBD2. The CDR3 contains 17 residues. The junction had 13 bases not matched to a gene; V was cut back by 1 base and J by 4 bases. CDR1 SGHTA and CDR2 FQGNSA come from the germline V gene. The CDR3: CASSLDLTGLGSYEQYF. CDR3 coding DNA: TGTGCCAGCAGCTTAGATCTCACAGGACTAGGCTCTTACGAGCAGTACTTC.

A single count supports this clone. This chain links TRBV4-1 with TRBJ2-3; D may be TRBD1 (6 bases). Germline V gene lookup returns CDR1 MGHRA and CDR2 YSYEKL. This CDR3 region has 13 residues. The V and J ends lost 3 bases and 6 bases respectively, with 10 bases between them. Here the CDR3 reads CASSHPRGDTQYF. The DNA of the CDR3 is TGCGCCAGCAGCCATCCGAGGGGGGATACGCAGTATTTT.